The present T cell receptor (beta chain) was sequenced within a study of T cell responses to AZD1222 COVID-19 vaccine. Second doses at about 4 or about 12 weeks were pooled. TCRdb keeps only in-frame clones here, not all; method: immunoSEQ multiplex PCR. This table holds around 130,000 clones, 90% to 95% found once. Germline-derived CDR1 and CDR2 are MDHEN and SYDVKM. The V gene lost 6 bases and the J gene lost 0 bases, with 12 bases spanning the gap. This CDR3 comprises 14 residues. Study conclusions and caveats: Spike-spanning, vaccine-associated CD4 TCRs were dominant at 160-218 and 743-854. Seropositivity was recorded at baseline in only five to seven AZD1222 recipients.

To note about this clone: Its antigen remains unknown.

The sample was peripheral blood, taken 28 days after the second AZD1222 dose. The gene calls are TRBV28 and TRBJ2-7; D might be TRBD2 (7 bases). The TCR originated in an adult who received the AZD1222 COVID-19 vaccine. This chain's CDR3 is CASRGGGRSYEQYF. The CDR3, as DNA: TGTGCCAGCAGGGGCGGGGGCCGCTCCTACGAGCAGTACTTC. Together with reference TRBV28 and TRBJ2-7, the CDR3 gives the full variable domain: DVKVTQSSRYLVKRTGEKVFLECVQDMDHENMFWYRQDPGLGLRLIYFSYDVKMKEKGDIPEGYSVSREKKERFSLILESASTNQTSMYLCASRGGGRSYEQYFGPGTRLTVT.